The rows below give T cell receptor beta chains drawn from one sample of a study of blood T cell repertoires in COVID-19. Repertoires were generated with immunoSEQ multiplex PCR, while TCRdb's copy carries only in-frame clones and drops some. The sample includes 350,000 to 500,000 clones, around nine tenths of them seen just once. Sequencing input: PBMCs or T cells enriched from blood (not recorded which). Source of these receptors: a woman in her late teens or twenties who had been exposed to COVID-19. CDR3s include the opening cysteine and the closing phenylalanine or tryptophan. The D gene is left open where the match is weak. Some rows have no size entry. The others give once, few or many, or a class for an expanded clone.

d_call j_call clone_size v_call cdr3_nt cdr3_aa
TRBD1 TRBJ2-2 NA TRBV9 TGTGCCAGCAGCGTCGGTGAGGACTTGGACAGGGTTTTCGCCGGGGAGCTGTTTTTT CASSVGEDLDRVFAGELFF
TRBD1 TRBJ1-6 NA TRBV3-1/TRBV3-2 TGTGCCAGCAGCCCACAGGGGGCGCTCGCTAATTCACCCCTCCACTTT CASSPQGALANSPLHF
NA TRBJ1-2 NA TRBV29-1 TGCAGCGTTGACACGGCGGTCTATGGCTACACCTTC CSVDTAVYGYTF
NA TRBJ2-7 NA TRBV2 TGTGCCAGCAGTGAATACCCAGGGTCAAACTCCTACGAGCAGTACTTC CASSEYPGSNSYEQYF
NA TRBJ2-7 NA TRBV18 TGTGCCAGCTCACTCCGGGAGCAGGTAATCTACGAGCAGTACTTC CASSLREQVIYEQYF
NA TRBJ1-1 NA TRBV29-1 TGCAGCGTCACCGACCTAGGACAGAACACTGAAGCTTTCTTT CSVTDLGQNTEAFF
NA TRBJ2-1 once TRBV5-8 TGTGCCAGCAGCCGCAGGAGGGGGACAGTTTACAATGAGCAGTTCTTC CASSRRRGTVYNEQFF
NA TRBJ2-1 NA TRBV12-3/TRBV12-4 TGTGCCAGCAGGCAGTACAATGAGCAGTTCTTC CASRQYNEQFF
NA TRBJ1-2 NA TRBV18 TGTGCCAGCTCACCCCGACAGGATACAAACTATGGCTACACCTTC CASSPRQDTNYGYTF
NA TRBJ2-2 NA TRBV2 TGTGCCAGCAGGAAGGACAGCAACACCGGGGAGCTGTTTTTT CASRKDSNTGELFF
TRBD2 TRBJ2-1 NA TRBV28 TGTGCCAGCAGTTCTAGCGGGTCTACCTACAATGAGCAGTTCTTC CASSSSGSTYNEQFF
NA TRBJ1-6 NA TRBV5-1 TGCGCCAGCAGCTTGGACGGACAGCATAATTCACCCCTCCACTTT CASSLDGQHNSPLHF
NA TRBJ1-1 NA TRBV30 TGTGCCTGGGGCCCACCCAATAGCAACACTGAAGCTTTCTTT CAWGPPNSNTEAFF
TRBD2 TRBJ2-1 NA TRBV4-1 TGCGCCAGCAGCCCATTGGGTCTAGCGGTAAACAATGAGCAGTTCTTC CASSPLGLAVNNEQFF
NA TRBJ2-1 NA TRBV9 TGTGCCAGCAGCGTAGCCTTGTTATCAGTAAGCTCCTACAATGAGCAGTTCTTC CASSVALLSVSSYNEQFF